The source of this TCR beta chain is a study of T cell changes during pregnancy in multiple sclerosis. The assay was immunoSEQ multiplex PCR, and TCRdb's table has in-frame clones only and misses some. The sample has 50,000 or so clones, approximately 92% seen once. This CDR3 has 13 amino acids. Trimming at V came to 4 bases and at J to 9 bases, leaving 2 bases not matched to a gene. CDR1 and CDR2 from the germline V gene are LNHDA and SQIVND (reference sequence). The origin of this receptor is a female donor with multiple sclerosis, enrolled in a pregnancy study. The starting material was CD4+ T cells from peripheral blood mononuclear cells, obtained in the third trimester of pregnancy. V and J are TRBV19 and TRBJ1-6; 8 bases map to TRBD1. This chain's CDR3 is CASSSRGLSPLHF. In DNA, the CDR3 is TGTGCCAGTAGTAGCAGGGGGCTTTCACCCCTCCACTTT.